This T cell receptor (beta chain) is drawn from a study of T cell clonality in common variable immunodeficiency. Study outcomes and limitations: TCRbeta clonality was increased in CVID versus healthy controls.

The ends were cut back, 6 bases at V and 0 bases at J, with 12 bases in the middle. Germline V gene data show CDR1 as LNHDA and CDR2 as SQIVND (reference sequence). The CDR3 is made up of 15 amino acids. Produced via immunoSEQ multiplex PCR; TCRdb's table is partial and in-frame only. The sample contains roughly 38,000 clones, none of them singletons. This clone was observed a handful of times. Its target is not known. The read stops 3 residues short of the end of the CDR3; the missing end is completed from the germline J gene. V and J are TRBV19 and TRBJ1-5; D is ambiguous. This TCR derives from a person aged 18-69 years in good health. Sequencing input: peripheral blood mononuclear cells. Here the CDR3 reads CASSYTDLSNQPQHF. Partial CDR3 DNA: TGTGCCAGTAGCTATACAGACCTTAGCAATCAGCCC.